This T cell receptor (beta chain) stems from a study of cytomegalovirus exposure and HLA in healthy donors. CDR1 and CDR2 (germline): LNHDA, SQIVND (reference sequence). CDR3 length: 12 amino acids. Trimming stripped 10 bases from V and 5 bases from J, with 12 bases between. The repertoire was sequenced with immunoSEQ multiplex PCR; TCRdb's copy has only in-frame clones and lacks some. The sample contains 60,000 or so clones, more than 85% of which appear only once. This sequence originates from a woman younger than 45 in good health and CMV-seronegative. This chain connects TRBV19 to TRBJ2-1; D gene uncertain. Sequenced material: PBMCs. The CDR3 here is CAMLPRHNEQFF. The CDR3 bases are TGTGCCATGCTCCCTAGGCACAATGAGCAGTTCTTC. Using reference TRBV19 and TRBJ2-1 for the parts outside the CDR3, the full variable domain is DGGITQSPKYLFRKEGQNVTLSCEQNLNHDAMYWYRQDPGQGLRLIYYSQIVNDFQKGDIAEGYSVSREKKESFPLTVTSAQKNPTAFYLCAMLPRHNEQFFGPGTRLTVL.